This TCR beta chain was identified in a study of T cells in localized non-small cell lung cancer. General study points: Heterogeneity remains possible because sequencing was limited to only one tumor region. Uninvolved adjacent lung showed peak T cell clonality, exceeding tumor. Adjacent lung tissue had a median 57 of the top 100 clones found in the tumor. A raised T cell density in blood coincided with lengthier overall survival.

Method: immunoSEQ multiplex PCR; TCRdb's copy keeps in-frame clones and lacks some. Seen here are 3,500 to 4,000 clones, just under 25% observed once, and the top ten hold roughly 7.2%. This clone was counted a few times. As yet, its antigen is unknown. Sequenced material: lung tumor tissue, taken before any cancer treatment. This TCR came from a woman aged 40-75 years with stage I lung adenocarcinoma.

The DNA of the CDR3 is TGTGCCAGCGTCATTGAGGAAGGGTACACTAACTATGGCTACACCTTC. This encodes CASVIEEGYTNYGYTF. The chain is built from TRBV6-8 and TRBJ1-2; no firm D call. There are 16 residues in the CDR3. In germline, CDR1 is MNHGY, CDR2 SAAAGT. Between the trimmed V and J ends, which lost 8 bases and 0 bases, there was a span of 19 bases.